Presented here are 4 T cell receptor beta chains from one specimen sequenced in a study of T cells in Graves' hyperthyroidism and ophthalmopathy. Amplification of TCR beta CDR3 regions was performed using RNA transcripts as template. The HTBI primer set drove a first-round RT-PCR of the TCR CDR3. Via MiXCR, TCRdb re-called the multiplex PCR reads, giving one row per CDR3 protein. The table lists approximately 690,000 distinct CDR3 sequences, 13% to 15% of them singletons. Material for sequencing was blood. The receptors originated from a woman in her 50s with Graves' ophthalmopathy.

This clonotype showed up many times. The chain uses TRBV11-3 and TRBJ1-1; TRBD1 is a possible D gene (5 bases). The CDR3 is 14 amino acids. The V gene's germline CDR1 is SGHNT and CDR2 YENEEA. The germline V and J ends were trimmed by 5 bases and 10 bases, with 20 bases remaining between them. This chain's CDR3 is CASSLSGGGEVAFF. CDR3 in DNA: TGTGCCAGCAGCCTCTCTGGTGGGGGGGAGGTAGCTTTCTTT.

The chain combines TRBV4-2 with TRBJ2-2, with D uncertain. Germline CDR1 and CDR2: LGHNA and YNFKEQ. The germline V and J ends were trimmed by 0 bases and 0 bases, with 11 bases remaining between them. CDR3 size: 17 residues. Written as DNA, the CDR3 is TGTGCCAGCAGCCAAGATCTTTGGGAATCGAACACCGGGGAGCTGTTTTTT. Protein sequence: CASSQDLWESNTGELFF.

The chain combines TRBV19 with TRBJ2-5; a possible D gene is TRBD1 (6 bases). CDR1 is LNHDA and CDR2 is SQIVND in the germline V gene (reference sequence). Trimming took off 3 bases at V and 2 bases at J, with 10 bases between the two ends. CDR3 length: 14 residues. The CDR3 DNA follows: TGTGCCAGTAGTATGATGGGGGCGCAAGAGACCCAGTACTTC. It is translated as CASSMMGAQETQYF.

This clonotype was counted ten times or more. J is TRBJ1-2 and V is TRBV28; 7 bases align to TRBD1. Germline CDR1 reads MDHEN; CDR2 reads SYDVKM. CDR3 length: 16 amino acids. Trimming cost V 3 bases and J 1 base; bases outside gene matches: 8. CDR3 sequence: CASSFGTALLNYGYTF. CDR3 coding DNA: TGTGCCAGCAGTTTCGGGACAGCACTACTTAACTATGGCTACACCTTC.